These T cell receptor beta chains were read from a single sample in a study of T-cell reconstitution after alpha-beta-depleted transplantation in children. Via MiXCR, TCRdb re-called the PCR reads, giving one row per CDR3 protein. The table records a few hundred thousand distinct CDR3 sequences, around 12% of them present only once. The sample consisted of PBMCs from the stem cell graft donor, taken from the stem cell graft. The receptors here all came from a human donor who donated a stem cell graft to a child with combined immunodeficiency. The conserved cysteine and the conserved F or W are not part of the CDR3 here. The D gene is left open where the match is weak.

TRBV28 NA ASSPGALSGNTIY
TRBV13 NA ASSLKGTDTQY
TRBV20-1 TRBD1 SALQGATGNTIY
TRBV4-3 TRBD2 ASSQDRISGRRNNEQF
TRBV4-3 NA ASSQPKGAGELF
TRBV6-4 NA ASSEVQGSYNEQF
TRBV12-3/TRBV12-4 TRBD2 ASNPGLGVAY
TRBV6-2/TRBV6-3 TRBD1 ASSSGGGTEAF
TRBV9 NA ASSPRAEGQF
TRBV20-1 TRBD1 SAREGQGNQPQH